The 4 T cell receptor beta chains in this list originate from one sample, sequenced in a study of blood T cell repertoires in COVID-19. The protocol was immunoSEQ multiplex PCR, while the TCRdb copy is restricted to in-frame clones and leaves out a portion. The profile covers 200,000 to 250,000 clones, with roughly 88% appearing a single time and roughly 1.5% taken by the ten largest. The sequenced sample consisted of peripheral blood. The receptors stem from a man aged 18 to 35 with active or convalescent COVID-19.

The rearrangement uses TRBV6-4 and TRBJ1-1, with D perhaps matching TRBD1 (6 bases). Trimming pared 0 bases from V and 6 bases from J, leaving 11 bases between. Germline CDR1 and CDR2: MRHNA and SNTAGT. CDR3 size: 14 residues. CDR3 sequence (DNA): TGTGCCAGCAGTGACTCCGGCAGGGGCGCTGAAGCTTTCTTT. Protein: CASSDSGRGAEAFF.

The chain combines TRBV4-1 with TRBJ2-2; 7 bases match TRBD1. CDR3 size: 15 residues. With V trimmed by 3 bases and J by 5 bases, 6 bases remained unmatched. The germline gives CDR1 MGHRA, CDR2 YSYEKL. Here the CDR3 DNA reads TGCGCCAGCAGCCAGACGGGACAGACGACCGGGGAGCTGTTTTTT. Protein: CASSQTGQTTGELFF.

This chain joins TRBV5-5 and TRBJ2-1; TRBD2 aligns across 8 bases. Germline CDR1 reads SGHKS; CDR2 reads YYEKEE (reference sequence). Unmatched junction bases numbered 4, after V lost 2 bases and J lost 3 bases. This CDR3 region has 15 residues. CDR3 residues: CASSFQAGVYNEQFF. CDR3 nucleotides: TGTGCCAGCAGCTTTCAAGCGGGAGTCTACAATGAGCAGTTCTTC.

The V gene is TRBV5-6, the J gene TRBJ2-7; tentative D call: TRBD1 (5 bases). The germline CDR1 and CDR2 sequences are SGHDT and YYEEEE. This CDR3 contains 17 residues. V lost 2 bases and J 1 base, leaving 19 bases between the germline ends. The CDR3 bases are TGTGCCAGCAGCTTTGGGGCTGTGGGTGGCAGATCCTACGAGCAGTACTTC. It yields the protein CASSFGAVGGRSYEQYF.